Listed below are T cell receptor beta chains from one sample, sequenced in a study of spatial heterogeneity in lung cancer. TCRdb passed the 5' RACE reads through MiXCR, listing each CDR3 protein once. The table lists almost 75,000 distinct CDR3 sequences, roughly 15% of them singletons. The material sequenced was PBMCs, taken at surgery. The source is a male donor with early-stage non-small cell lung cancer. CDR3s leave out the opening cysteine and the closing phenylalanine or tryptophan. The order of the fields is D gene, V gene, J gene, CDR3 protein. The D gene is left open where the match is weak.

>.|TRBV11-2|TRBJ1-5
ASSLGSNQPQH
>.|TRBV20-1|TRBJ2-3
SAREVADTQY
>TRBD2|TRBV5-4|TRBJ2-1
ATRTSLGEQF
>.|TRBV27|TRBJ2-3
ASRVLSLTDTQY
>TRBD2|TRBV7-8|TRBJ2-5
ASSLGTSGLQETQY
>TRBD1|TRBV7-9|TRBJ1-4
ASSILRGQAEKLF
>.|TRBV29-1|TRBJ2-7
SVLTDSSYEQY
>TRBD1|TRBV20-1|TRBJ2-7
SARAQGPYEQY
>.|TRBV5-6|TRBJ2-1
ASSLRGEQF
>TRBD1|TRBV20-1|TRBJ2-7
SAPLQGSYEQY
>.|TRBV4-1|TRBJ2-1
ASSLTGILNEQF
>.|TRBV7-3|TRBJ2-2
ASSLPFESGELF
>.|TRBV6-2/TRBV6-3|TRBJ1-1
ASSFQWSTEAF
>.|TRBV6-5|TRBJ2-7
ATRSSYEQY
>TRBD1|TRBV20-1|TRBJ1-1
SARQGSRGTEAF
>.|TRBV12-3/TRBV12-4|TRBJ1-1
ASIGFANTEAF
>TRBD2|TRBV30|TRBJ2-1
AWSSGLAGLDEQF
>TRBD2|TRBV5-1|TRBJ2-7
ASSPAAGGPYEQY
>.|TRBV7-6|TRBJ1-4
ASRGRPNSNEKLF
>.|TRBV5-1|TRBJ2-1
ASSLVEGINEQF
>TRBD2|TRBV18|TRBJ2-1
ASSHQVAGYNEQF
>TRBD1|TRBV25-1|TRBJ1-2
ASSDPKQGYNGYT
>.|TRBV2|TRBJ2-7
ASSEGELKSYEQY
>TRBD2|TRBV10-3|TRBJ2-7
AITERGHGLYEQY
>TRBD1|TRBV6-2/TRBV6-3|TRBJ1-1
ASRSGQGATEAF
>.|TRBV6-5|TRBJ2-3
ASSSPTGIGTDTQY
>.|TRBV4-1|TRBJ1-1
ASSLEGRRNTEAF
>.|TRBV12-3/TRBV12-4|TRBJ1-2
ASSLGGIYGYT
>TRBD1|TRBV5-1|TRBJ1-4
ASSLAPGGTNEKLF
>.|TRBV30|TRBJ2-4
AWTERGNIQY
>TRBD2|TRBV7-3|TRBJ2-1
ASSPSGTGEQF
>.|TRBV6-5|TRBJ1-1
ASRVGRDTEAF
>.|TRBV7-6|TRBJ1-5
ASSTGRYQPQH
>.|TRBV6-4|TRBJ1-1
ASRNQGNTEAF
>TRBD2|TRBV11-2|TRBJ2-3
ASSLDVTTSGPTDTQY
>.|TRBV30|TRBJ1-1
AWSVGGRGTEAF
>.|TRBV7-9|TRBJ2-1
ASSPAMGVLAHEQF
>TRBD2|TRBV7-2|TRBJ2-3
ASSLVGGSPGDTQY
>.|TRBV4-3|TRBJ1-1
ASSQKGWNTEAF
>.|TRBV19|TRBJ1-2
ASSIGPSTRFPYGYT
>TRBD2|TRBV7-9|TRBJ2-5
ASSLRTSGRGETQY
>.|TRBV6-6|TRBJ2-3
ASSPTKRTDTQY
>.|TRBV7-2|TRBJ2-7
ASSLNSGLEQY
>.|TRBV6-1|TRBJ2-4
ASTEIAKNIQY
>TRBD1|TRBV28|TRBJ2-7
ASSEGQGGYEQY
>TRBD2|TRBV9|TRBJ2-3
ASSPRLAGGEADTQY